This T cell receptor beta chain was observed in a study of shared clonotypes between healthy human individuals. The V and J ends lost 1 base and 4 bases respectively, with 11 bases between them. The germline CDR1 and CDR2 sequences are LNHDA and SQIVND (reference sequence). This CDR3 has 15 residues. Sequenced by immunoSEQ multiplex PCR; TCRdb stores in-frame clones only, minus some. In the table there are under 200,000 clones, roughly 91% of which are singletons. The chain carries TRBV19 and TRBJ2-1; a possible D gene is TRBD1 (6 bases). The sequencing sample was made of naive CD4+ T cells sorted from blood. Subset described: CD45RA+ positively selected. This receptor was identified in a woman in her twenties or thirties in good health. CDR3 DNA: TGTGCCAGTAGTATAGGGGACATACCATACAATGAGCAGTTCTTC. This translates into CASSIGDIPYNEQFF.